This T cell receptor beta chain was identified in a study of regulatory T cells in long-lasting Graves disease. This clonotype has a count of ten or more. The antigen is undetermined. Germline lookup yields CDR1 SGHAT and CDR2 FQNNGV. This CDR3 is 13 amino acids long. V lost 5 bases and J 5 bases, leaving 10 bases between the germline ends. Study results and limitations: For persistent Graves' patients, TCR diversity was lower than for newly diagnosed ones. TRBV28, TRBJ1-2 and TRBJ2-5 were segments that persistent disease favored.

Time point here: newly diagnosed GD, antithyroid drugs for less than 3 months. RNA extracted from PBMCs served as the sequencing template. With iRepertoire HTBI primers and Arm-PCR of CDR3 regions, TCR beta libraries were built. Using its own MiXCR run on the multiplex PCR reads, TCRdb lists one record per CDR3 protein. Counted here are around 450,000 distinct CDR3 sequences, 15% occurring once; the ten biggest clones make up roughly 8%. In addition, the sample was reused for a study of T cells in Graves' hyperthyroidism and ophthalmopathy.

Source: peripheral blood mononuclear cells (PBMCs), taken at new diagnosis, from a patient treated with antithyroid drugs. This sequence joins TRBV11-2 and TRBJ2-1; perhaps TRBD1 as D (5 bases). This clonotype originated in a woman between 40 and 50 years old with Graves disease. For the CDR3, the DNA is TGTGCCAGCAGCCGGACAAGAAACAATGAGCAGTTCTTC. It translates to CASSRTRNNEQFF.